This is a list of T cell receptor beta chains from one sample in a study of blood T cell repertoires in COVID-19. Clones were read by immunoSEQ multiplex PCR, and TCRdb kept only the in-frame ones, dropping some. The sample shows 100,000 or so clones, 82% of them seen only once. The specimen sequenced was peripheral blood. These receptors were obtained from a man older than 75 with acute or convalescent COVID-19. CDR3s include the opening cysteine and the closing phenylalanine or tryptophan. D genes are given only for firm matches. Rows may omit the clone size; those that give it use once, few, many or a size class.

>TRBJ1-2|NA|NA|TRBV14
CASSHGPGQGVYGYTF
TGTGCCAGCAGCCATGGCCCGGGACAAGGGGTCTATGGCTACACCTTC
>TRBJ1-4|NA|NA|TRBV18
CASSPQSTGATNEKLFF
TGTGCCAGCTCACCGCAGTCTACAGGTGCTACTAATGAAAAACTGTTTTTT
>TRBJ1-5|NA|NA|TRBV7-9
CASSEGYQPQHF
TGTGCCAGCAGCGAGGGTTATCAGCCCCAGCATTTT
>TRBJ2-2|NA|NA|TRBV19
CASNPTETGELFF
TGTGCCAGTAATCCGACAGAAACCGGGGAGCTGTTTTTT
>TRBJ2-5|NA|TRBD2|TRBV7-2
CASSLSFAGGSQETQYF
TGTGCCAGCAGCTTGAGCTTCGCGGGGGGGTCCCAAGAGACCCAGTACTTC
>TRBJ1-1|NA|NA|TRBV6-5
CASSYSSQGNTEAFF
TGTGCCAGCAGTTACTCGAGTCAGGGAAACACTGAAGCTTTCTTT
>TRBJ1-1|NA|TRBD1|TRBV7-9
CASSFPGQGTMLPNTEAFF
TGTGCCAGCAGCTTCCCGGGACAGGGGACCATGTTACCGAACACTGAAGCTTTCTTT
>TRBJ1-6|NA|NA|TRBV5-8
CASSRKGRPETPLHF
TGTGCCAGCAGCAGGAAGGGGCGCCCCGAAACCCCCCTCCACTTT
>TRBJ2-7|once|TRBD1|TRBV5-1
CASSLATGGDEQYF
TGCGCCAGCAGCTTGGCAACAGGGGGAGACGAGCAGTACTTC
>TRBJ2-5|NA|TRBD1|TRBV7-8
CASSRRQGAQETQYF
TGTGCCAGCAGCCGGCGACAGGGGGCCCAAGAGACCCAGTACTTC
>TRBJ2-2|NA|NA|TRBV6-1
CASSKGAGQGTGELFF
TGTGCCAGCAGTAAAGGCGCAGGTCAGGGCACCGGGGAGCTGTTTTTT
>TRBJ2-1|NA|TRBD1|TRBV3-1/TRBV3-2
CASRPGYPTGLEQFF
TGTGCCAGCAGACCTGGTTACCCGACAGGGCTTGAGCAGTTCTTC
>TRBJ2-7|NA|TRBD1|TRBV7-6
CASSRTGDHEQYF
TGTGCCAGCAGCCGGACAGGGGATCACGAGCAGTACTTC
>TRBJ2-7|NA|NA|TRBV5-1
CASSQLLGNSIGTYEQYF
TGCGCCAGCAGCCAACTACTCGGTAACTCAATAGGCACCTACGAGCAGTACTTC
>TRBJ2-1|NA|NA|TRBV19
CASSILNEQFF
TGTGCCAGTAGTATACTCAATGAGCAGTTCTTC
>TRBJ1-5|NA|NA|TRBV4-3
CASSQEGGRNNQPQHF
TGCGCCAGCAGCCAAGAAGGCGGTCGGAACAATCAGCCCCAGCATTTT
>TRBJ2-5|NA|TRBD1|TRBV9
CASSPAGGTRETQYF
TGTGCCAGCAGCCCCGCAGGGGGCACGAGAGAGACCCAGTACTTC
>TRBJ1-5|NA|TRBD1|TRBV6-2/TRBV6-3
CASSPEPDRARQPQHF
TGTGCCAGCAGCCCGGAACCCGACAGGGCTCGGCAGCCCCAGCATTTT
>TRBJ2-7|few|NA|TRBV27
CASSFRTPKEQYF
TGTGCCAGCAGTTTTCGGACTCCTAAGGAGCAGTACTTC
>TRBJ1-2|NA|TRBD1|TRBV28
CASRGTGVDGYTF
TGTGCCAGCAGAGGGACAGGGGTGGATGGCTACACCTTC
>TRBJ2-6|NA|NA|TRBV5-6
CASSLEGRGLGSGANVLTF
TGTGCCAGCAGCTTGGAGGGCAGGGGCTTAGGCTCTGGGGCCAACGTCCTGACTTTC
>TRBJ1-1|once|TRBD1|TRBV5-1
CASSLSSGGLASEAFF
TGCGCCAGCAGCTTGAGTTCAGGGGGACTAGCTTCTGAAGCTTTCTTT
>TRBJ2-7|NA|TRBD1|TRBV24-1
CATSDPRTGGHEQYF
TGTGCCACCAGTGACCCACGGACAGGGGGTCACGAGCAGTACTTC
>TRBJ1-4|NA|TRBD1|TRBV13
CASREGQGGEKLFF
TGTGCCAGCAGGGAGGGACAGGGGGGTGAAAAACTGTTTTTT
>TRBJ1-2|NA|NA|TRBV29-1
CSVEETAGANYGYTF
TGCAGCGTTGAAGAAACGGCAGGGGCTAACTATGGCTACACCTTC
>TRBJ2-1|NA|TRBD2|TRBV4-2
CASSQDTSGGVDEQFF
TGTGCCAGCAGCCAAGACACTAGCGGGGGGGTGGATGAGCAGTTCTTC
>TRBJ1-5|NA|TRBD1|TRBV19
CASSRTQGAGNQPQHF
TGTGCCAGTAGTAGGACCCAGGGGGCAGGCAATCAGCCCCAGCATTTT
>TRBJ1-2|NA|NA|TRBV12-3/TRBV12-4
CGVWVEGDYGYTF
TGTGGCGTGTGGGTGGAGGGAGACTATGGCTACACCTTC
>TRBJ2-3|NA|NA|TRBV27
CASSTQGGVGTDTQYF
TGTGCCAGCAGTACCCAGGGGGGAGTGGGCACAGATACGCAGTATTTT
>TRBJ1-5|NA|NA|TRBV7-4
CASSFCEGEFSNQPQHF
TGTGCCAGCAGCTTTTGCGAGGGGGAGTTTAGCAATCAGCCCCAGCATTTT
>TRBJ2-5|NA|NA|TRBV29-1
CSLQGSGETQYF
TGCAGCCTTCAGGGCTCAGGAGAGACCCAGTACTTC
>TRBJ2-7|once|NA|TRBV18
CASSPRQGDMEQYF
TGTGCCAGCTCACCAAGGCAGGGCGACATGGAGCAGTACTTC
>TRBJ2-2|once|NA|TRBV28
CASWRGTGELFF
TGTGCCAGCTGGCGAGGCACCGGGGAGCTGTTTTTT
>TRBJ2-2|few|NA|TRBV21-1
CASSSIGEELFF
TGTGCCAGCAGCTCCATAGGGGAGGAGCTGTTTTTT
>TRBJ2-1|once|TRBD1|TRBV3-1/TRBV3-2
CASSSRQGYNEQFF
TGTGCCAGCAGCTCACGACAGGGTTACAATGAGCAGTTCTTC
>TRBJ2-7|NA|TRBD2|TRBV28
CASSYSSGSLGEQYF
TGTGCCAGCAGTTATTCTAGCGGGAGTCTAGGTGAGCAGTACTTC
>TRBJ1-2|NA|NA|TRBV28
CASSSTHGGYTF
TGTGCCAGCAGTTCTACCCACGGGGGCTACACCTTC
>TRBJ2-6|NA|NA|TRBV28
CAVADRKISGANVLTF
TGTGCCGTCGCTGACAGGAAGATTTCTGGGGCCAACGTCCTGACTTTC
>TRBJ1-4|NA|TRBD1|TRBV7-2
CASSFDRGLDEKLFF
TGTGCCAGCAGCTTTGACAGGGGGCTTGATGAAAAACTGTTTTTT
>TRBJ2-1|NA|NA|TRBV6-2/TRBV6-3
CASSYSIAVINNEQFF
TGTGCCAGCAGTTACTCAATAGCGGTTATAAACAATGAGCAGTTCTTC
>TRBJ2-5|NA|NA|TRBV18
CASSPPGDARGTQYF
TGTGCCAGCTCACCACCGGGGGATGCGCGGGGGACCCAGTACTTC
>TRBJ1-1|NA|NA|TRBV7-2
CASSFGRVNTEAFF
TGTGCCAGCAGCTTTGGGAGAGTGAACACTGAAGCTTTCTTT
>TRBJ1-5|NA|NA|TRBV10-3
CAISESRVGRSNQPQHF
TGTGCCATCAGTGAGTCGAGGGTGGGCAGAAGCAATCAGCCCCAGCATTTT
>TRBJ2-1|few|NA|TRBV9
CASSGGDRVTSGRISYNEQFF
TGTGCCAGCAGCGGGGGGGACAGGGTAACTAGCGGGCGAATCTCCTACAATGAGCAGTTCTTC
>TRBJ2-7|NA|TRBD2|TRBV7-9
CASGGGYEQYF
TGTGCCAGCGGGGGGGGCTACGAGCAGTACTTC
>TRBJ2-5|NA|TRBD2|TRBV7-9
CASSSRGLADQETQYF
TGTGCCAGCAGCTCCCGGGGACTAGCGGACCAAGAGACCCAGTACTTC
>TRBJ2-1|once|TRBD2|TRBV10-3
CAISRLAEKYNEQFF
TGTGCCATCAGCCGACTAGCGGAGAAATACAATGAGCAGTTCTTC
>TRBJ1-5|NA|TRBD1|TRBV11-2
CASSPTGGNQPQHF
TGTGCCAGCAGCCCAACAGGGGGAAATCAGCCCCAGCATTTT
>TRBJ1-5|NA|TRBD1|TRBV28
CASSQTGHNQPQHF
TGTGCCAGCAGCCAGACAGGGCACAATCAGCCCCAGCATTTT
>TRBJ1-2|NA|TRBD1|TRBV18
CASSLTGDGYTF
TGTGCCAGCTCACTGACAGGGGATGGCTACACCTTC
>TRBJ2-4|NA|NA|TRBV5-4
CASSLGGRRAKNIQYF
TGTGCCAGCAGCTTGGGAGGGCGGCGGGCCAAAAACATTCAGTACTTC
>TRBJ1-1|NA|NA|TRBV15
CATSRDVGRGTEAFF
TGTGCCACCAGCAGAGATGTTGGGAGGGGCACTGAAGCTTTCTTT
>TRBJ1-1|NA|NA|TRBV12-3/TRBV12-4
CASSFRGGDEAFF
TGTGCCAGCAGTTTTCGCGGGGGGGATGAAGCTTTCTTT
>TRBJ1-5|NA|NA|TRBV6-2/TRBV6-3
CASSVTGGVRQPQHF
TGTGCCAGCAGCGTAACAGGCGGGGTAAGGCAGCCCCAGCATTTT
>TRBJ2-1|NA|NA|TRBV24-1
CATQDRRNEQFF
TGTGCCACCCAGGACAGACGCAATGAGCAGTTCTTC